One and the same sample provided the 22 T cell receptor beta chains below, sequenced in a study of T cell responses to AZD1222 COVID-19 vaccine. Measured with immunoSEQ multiplex PCR; TCRdb has only the in-frame clones, and not every one. The data contain some 140,000 clones, approximately 89% of them seen just once; the ten biggest clones take up approximately 2.8%. Material: peripheral blood, obtained on day 0 of AZD1222 vaccination. These receptors all stem from an adult in good health.

The rearrangement links TRBV19 to TRBJ2-3; 10 bases agree with TRBD2. Germline V lookup: CDR1 LNHDA, CDR2 SQIVND (reference sequence). V was pared by 3 bases and J by 2 bases, with 2 bases of the junction left unmatched. There are 15 residues in the CDR3. CDR3 coding DNA: TGTGCCAGTAGTATTCTAGCGGGAGCCACAGATACGCAGTATTTT. It yields the protein CASSILAGATDTQYF.

The chain links TRBV4-2 to TRBJ2-1; D is perhaps TRBD2 (6 bases). Looked up from germline, CDR1 is LGHNA and CDR2 is YNFKEQ. V was pared by 1 base and J by 7 bases, with 11 bases between. The CDR3 is made up of 14 amino acids. The CDR3 region has the DNA TGTGCCAGCAGCCAAGTCGGGACTCCTAATGAGCAGTTCTTC. Amino acids: CASSQVGTPNEQFF.

The chain carries TRBV7-8 and TRBJ1-2; 10 bases match TRBD1. The CDR3 length is 15 residues. CDR1 is SGHVS, CDR2 FQNEAQ, per germline. The junction had 11 bases not matched to a gene; V was cut back by 5 bases and J by 8 bases. CDR3 DNA sequence: TGTGCCAGCAGCCTCGAGAGCGGGACAGGGGACGGCTACACCTTC. Translating gives CASSLESGTGDGYTF.

The V and J genes are TRBV11-3 and TRBJ1-5; no clear D. This CDR3 has 13 amino acids. The germline CDR1 and CDR2 sequences are SGHNT and YENEEA. The V and J ends lost 1 base and 7 bases respectively, with 8 bases between them. Written as DNA, the CDR3 is TGTGCCAGCAGCTTAGGGCCGGGGCAGCCCCAGCATTTT. Translation: CASSLGPGQPQHF.

The chain employs TRBV30 and TRBJ2-1, with a possible D match to TRBD2 (5 bases). There are 14 residues in the CDR3. The germline gives CDR1 GTSNPN, CDR2 SVGIG (reference sequence). The V end lost 0 bases, the J end lost 3 bases, and 9 bases lay between the germline ends. In nucleotides, the CDR3 is TGTGCCTGGAGTGTGGACTCAATCTACAATGAGCAGTTCTTC. This gives the protein CAWSVDSIYNEQFF.

The chain employs TRBV3-1 (or the pseudogene TRBV3-2) and TRBJ1-1; the D gene is possibly TRBD1 (6 bases). CDR1 is LGHDT and CDR2 is YNNKEL in the germline V gene (reference sequence). The CDR3 runs to 16 residues. Trimming took off 0 bases at V and 4 bases at J, with 15 bases between the two ends. DNA of the CDR3: TGTGCCAGCAGCCAAGACGGGGGGCGGCGGGCCACTGAAGCTTTCTTT. It yields the protein CASSQDGGRRATEAFF.

The chain is built from TRBV28 and TRBJ2-1; the D call may be TRBD1 or TRBD2 (6 bases each). CDR1 is MDHEN, CDR2 SYDVKM, per germline. The CDR3 consists of 15 residues. With 3 bases removed from V and 9 bases from J, the gap between germline ends came to 18 bases. CDR3 in amino acids: CASSLETWGAGEQFF. CDR3 nucleotide sequence: TGTGCCAGCAGTTTGGAGACTTGGGGGGCGGGTGAGCAGTTCTTC.

The chain is built from TRBV19 and TRBJ1-5; D unresolved. Germline V lookup: CDR1 LNHDA, CDR2 SQIVND (reference sequence). This CDR3 contains 14 residues. Trimming removed 5 bases from V and 7 bases from J, with 15 bases in between. The CDR3 sequence: CASSPGLNTQPQHF. DNA of the CDR3: TGTGCCAGTAGTCCAGGACTTAATACCCAGCCCCAGCATTTT.

Details on this clone: Other nucleotide sequences from this sample produce the same CDR3. The V and J genes are TRBV6-2 or TRBV6-3 and TRBJ2-1; a weak D match, TRBD2 (5 bases). V dropped 6 bases and J dropped 6 bases, with 15 bases sitting between them. The length of the CDR3 is 14 residues. Germline V lookup: CDR1 MNHEY, CDR2 SVGEGT. This CDR3 reads CASSTRDRFNEQFF. The CDR3 bases are TGTGCCAGCAGCACCCGGGATAGGTTCAATGAGCAGTTCTTC.

The gene calls are TRBV5-4 and TRBJ2-5; 12 bases line up with TRBD1. Looked up from germline, CDR1 is SGHNT and CDR2 is YYREEE (reference sequence). Germline trimming cut 2 bases from V and 4 bases from J; bases unmatched to any gene: 6. CDR3 length: 16 amino acids. The CDR3 sequence: CASSFPGQGARETQYF. CDR3 in DNA: TGTGCCAGCAGCTTCCCGGGACAGGGGGCGCGAGAGACCCAGTACTTC.

This chain links TRBV12-3 or TRBV12-4 with TRBJ1-2; D ambiguous. This CDR3 comprises 13 residues. Trimming removed 7 bases at V and 6 bases at J, with 15 bases between. CDR3 sequence (DNA): TGTGCCAGCAACGTTGACTTGACGCATGGCTACACCTTC. This translates into CASNVDLTHGYTF.

The rearrangement links TRBV3-1 (or the pseudogene TRBV3-2) to TRBJ1-5, with 7 positions matching TRBD1. CDR3 length: 15 amino acids. Looked up from germline, CDR1 is LGHDT and CDR2 is YNNKEL (reference sequence). J gave up 4 bases and V 4 bases, and 7 bases lay outside the gene matches. CDR3 nucleotide sequence: TGTGCCAGCAGCCCCTCCTCCAGGGGGAATCAGCCCCAGCATTTT. As protein: CASSPSSRGNQPQHF.

The J gene is TRBJ2-7, the V gene TRBV28; D is unclear. Germline V gene data show CDR1 as MDHEN and CDR2 as SYDVKM. The germline V and J ends were trimmed by 4 bases and 3 bases, with 10 bases remaining between them. CDR3 length: 13 residues. CDR3 loop: CASSSVGIYEQYF. CDR3 in DNA: TGTGCCAGCAGTTCAGTGGGGATCTACGAGCAGTACTTC. The full variable domain, completed using reference TRBV28 and TRBJ2-7, is DVKVTQSSRYLVKRTGEKVFLECVQDMDHENMFWYRQDPGLGLRLIYFSYDVKMKEKGDIPEGYSVSREKKERFSLILESASTNQTSMYLCASSSVGIYEQYFGPGTRLTVT.

This sequence joins TRBV3-1 (or the pseudogene TRBV3-2) and TRBJ2-7, with 9 bases fitting TRBD2. From germline, CDR1 is LGHDT and CDR2 YNNKEL (reference sequence). Trimming at V came to 4 bases and at J to 3 bases, leaving 4 bases not matched to a gene. The length of the CDR3 is 14 residues. CDR3 protein: CASSLLAGIYEQYF. The CDR3, as DNA: TGTGCCAGCAGCCTACTAGCGGGTATCTACGAGCAGTACTTC.

The chain uses TRBV9 and TRBJ1-2; TRBD1 matches 9 bases. This CDR3 is built from 13 residues. The germline CDR1 and CDR2 sequences are SGDLS and YYNGEE. V shed 4 bases, J shed 7 bases, and the junction held 5 bases outside the gene matches. Here the CDR3 reads CASSSRQGGGYTF. DNA of the CDR3: TGTGCCAGCAGCTCCAGACAGGGGGGTGGCTACACCTTC.

V and J are TRBV5-1 and TRBJ2-5, with 8 bases identical to TRBD2. V shed 0 bases, J shed 2 bases, and the junction held 6 bases outside the gene matches. Per germline, CDR1 SGHRS and CDR2 YFSETQ. The CDR3 totals 16 residues. CDR3 nucleotide sequence: TGCGCCAGCAGCTTGGTGGGTAGCGGGATACAAGAGACCCAGTACTTC. It is translated as CASSLVGSGIQETQYF.

The chain employs TRBV28 and TRBJ2-7; no clear D gene. The CDR3 spans 13 residues. The germline V gene has CDR1 MDHEN and CDR2 SYDVKM. V lost 5 bases and J 5 bases, leaving 13 bases between the germline ends. The CDR3 loop reads CASSPPPGDEQYF. In nucleotides, the CDR3 is TGTGCCAGCAGTCCCCCCCCGGGTGACGAGCAGTACTTC.

This chain connects TRBV5-4 to TRBJ2-5; no clear D gene. Trimming left V 4 bases short and J 5 bases short, with 6 bases between. The CDR3 loop spans 11 amino acids. Germline CDR1 reads SGHNT; CDR2 reads YYREEE (reference sequence). Here the CDR3 DNA reads TGTGCCAGCAGCAACGGTGAGACCCAGTACTTC. It yields the protein CASSNGETQYF.

This sequence joins TRBV21-1 and TRBJ2-5; the table's D call TRBD1 went unverified against the DNA. TRBV21-1 corresponds to a pseudogene. The CDR3 runs 16 residues. CDR3 in amino acids: CASVSDPQTSEETQYF. In DNA, the CDR3 is TGTGCCAGCGTTTCCGACCCCCAGACATCCGAGGAGACCCAGTACTTC.

This sequence joins TRBV5-1 and TRBJ2-7, with 11 nucleotides matching TRBD1. CDR1 is SGHRS, CDR2 YFSETQ, per germline. CDR3 size: 15 residues. The trim removed 3 bases at V and 5 bases at J, leaving 7 bases unmatched. CDR3 nucleotide sequence: TGCGCCAGCAGCTCAGGGACAGGGGGATTCGACGAGCAGTACTTC. Translating gives CASSSGTGGFDEQYF.

V and J are TRBV28 and TRBJ2-7; D perhaps matches TRBD1 (5 bases). V shed 4 bases and J shed 4 bases, with 8 bases lying between them. Germline CDR1 MDHEN, CDR2 SYDVKM. CDR3 length: 12 residues. In nucleotides, the CDR3 is TGTGCCAGCAGTTCTGCAGGGTACGAGCAGTACTTC. This sequence encodes CASSSAGYEQYF.

This clone appeared a single time. This chain uses TRBV5-6 with TRBJ2-5, with no clear D. V was cut by 0 bases and J by 1 base, with 7 bases left in between. The CDR3 has 14 residues. Germline assignment: CDR1 SGHDT and CDR2 YYEEEE. CDR3 sequence: CASSLGHFQETQYF. The CDR3 region has the DNA TGTGCCAGCAGCTTGGGACATTTCCAAGAGACCCAGTACTTC.